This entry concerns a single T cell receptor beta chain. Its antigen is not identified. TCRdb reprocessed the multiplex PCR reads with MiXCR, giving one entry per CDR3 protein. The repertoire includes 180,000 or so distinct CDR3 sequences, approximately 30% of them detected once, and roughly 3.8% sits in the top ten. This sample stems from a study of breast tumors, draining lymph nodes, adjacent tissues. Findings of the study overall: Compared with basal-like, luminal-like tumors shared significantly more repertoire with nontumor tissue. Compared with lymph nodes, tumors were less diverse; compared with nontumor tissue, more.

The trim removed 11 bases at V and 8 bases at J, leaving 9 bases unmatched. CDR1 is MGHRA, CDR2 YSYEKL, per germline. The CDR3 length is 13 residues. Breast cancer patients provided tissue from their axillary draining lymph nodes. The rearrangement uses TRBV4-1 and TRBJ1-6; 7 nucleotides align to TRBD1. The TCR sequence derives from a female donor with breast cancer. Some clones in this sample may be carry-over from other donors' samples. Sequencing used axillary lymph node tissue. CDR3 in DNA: TGCGCCGCCAACAGGGGCGATGATTCACCCCTCCACTTT. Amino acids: CAANRGDDSPLHF.